One T cell receptor (beta chain) is described in this entry. This entry belongs to a study of T cells expressing NK-cell markers. Turning to the study itself: Sorted CD3+CD56-NKG2C+, CD3+CD56+NKG2C+ and CD3+CD56+NKG2C- T cells supplied the TCR beta repertoires. Seven sequenced donors out of eight were HCMV-seropositive, one seronegative.

With UMIs, 5'RACE template switching was used to make TCR beta cDNA. TCRdb re-called the 5' RACE reads and catalogs CDR3 proteins one per entry, DNA excluded. This sample's clone table lists 500,000 or so distinct CDR3 sequences. This CDR3 comprises 14 residues. Germline CDR1 is SQVTM and CDR2 is ANQGSEA. Sequenced input: blood T cells: a sorted CD56 or NKG2C T cell subset, CD4+ or CD8+ T cells, or bulk PBMC T cells (not recorded which). This clonotype originated in a man in his late teens or twenties in good health. This sequence joins TRBV29-1 and TRBJ2-1; TCRdb's D gene call, TRBD2, goes unchecked for lack of DNA. The CDR3 is CSVLTSGAVGEQFF.